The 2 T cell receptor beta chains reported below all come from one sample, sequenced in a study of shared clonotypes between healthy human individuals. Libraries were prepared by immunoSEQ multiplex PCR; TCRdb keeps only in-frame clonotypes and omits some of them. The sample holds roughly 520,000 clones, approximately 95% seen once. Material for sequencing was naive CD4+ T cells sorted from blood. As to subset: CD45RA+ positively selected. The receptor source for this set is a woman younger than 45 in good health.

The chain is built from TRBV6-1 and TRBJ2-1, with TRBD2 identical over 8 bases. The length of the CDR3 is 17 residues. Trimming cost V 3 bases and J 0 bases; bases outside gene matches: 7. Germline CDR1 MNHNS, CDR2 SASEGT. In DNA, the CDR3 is TGTGCCAGCAGTGATGCATTAGCGGGGCTCTCCTACAATGAGCAGTTCTTC. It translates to CASSDALAGLSYNEQFF.

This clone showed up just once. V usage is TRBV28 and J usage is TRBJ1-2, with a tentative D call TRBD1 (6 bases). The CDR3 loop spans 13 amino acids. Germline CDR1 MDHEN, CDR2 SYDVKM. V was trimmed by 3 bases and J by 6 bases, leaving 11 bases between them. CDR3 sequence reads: CASSLGGANGYTF. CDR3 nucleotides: TGTGCCAGCAGTTTGGGGGGCGCGAATGGCTACACCTTC.